This is a list of T cell receptor beta chains from one sample in a study of graft-versus-host responses after intestinal transplantation. These receptors' antigens are unknown. Measured with immunoSEQ multiplex PCR; TCRdb has only the in-frame clones, and not every one. The sample shows just over 95,000 clones, 92% of them seen only once. This sample comprised unstimulated CD4+ T cells sorted from spleen or lymph node cells, obtained before intestinal transplant. The origin of the receptors is a human donor who received an intestinal transplant. The CDR3 runs from the conserved cysteine through the conserved F or W. D genes are given only for firm matches. Clone size, where shown, is once, few, many, or a class for clones that have expanded.

clone size	V gene	CDR3 length	J gene	D gene	CDR3 protein	CDR3 DNA
once	TRBV6-5	14	TRBJ2-3	.	CASSYRGGSDTQYF	TGTGCCAGCAGTTACCGTGGAGGGTCAGATACGCAGTATTTT
.	TRBV15	16	TRBJ2-7	.	CATSRDGISSTYEQYF	TGTGCCACCAGCAGAGACGGGATTTCGTCGACCTACGAGCAGTACTTC
.	TRBV27	14	TRBJ1-6	.	CASRRDTTYSPLHF	TGTGCCAGCAGGAGGGACACCACTTATTCACCCCTCCACTTT
.	TRBV5-1	15	TRBJ2-7	TRBD1	CASSPRGQGPYEQYF	TGCGCCAGCAGCCCAAGGGGACAGGGTCCCTACGAGCAGTACTTC
.	TRBV6-5	13	TRBJ1-2	TRBD1	CASSSGQGDGYTF	TGTGCCAGCAGTTCTGGACAGGGCGATGGCTACACCTTC
few	TRBV4-2	18	TRBJ1-5	.	CASSQDLLSGGEGQPQHF	TGTGCCAGCAGCCAAGATCTACTCTCGGGGGGGGAGGGTCAGCCCCAGCATTTT
.	TRBV5-1	13	TRBJ2-2	.	CASSLGEGGELFF	TGCGCCAGCAGCTTGGGAGAGGGCGGGGAGCTGTTTTTT
few	TRBV5-6	14	TRBJ1-1	.	CASSLDPGNTEAFF	TGTGCCAGCAGCTTGGATCCGGGAAACACTGAAGCTTTCTTT
.	TRBV5-1	15	TRBJ2-5	TRBD2	CASSFEGLAGETQYF	TGCGCCAGCAGCTTTGAGGGACTAGCGGGAGAGACCCAGTACTTC
.	TRBV5-1	12	TRBJ2-5	.	CASSLAGETQYF	TGCGCCAGCAGCTTGGCGGGGGAGACCCAGTACTTC
few	TRBV10-3	14	TRBJ1-1	.	CAISAQQGNTEAFF	TGTGCCATCAGTGCACAGCAGGGGAACACTGAAGCTTTCTTT
few	TRBV21-1	14	TRBJ2-7	.	CASSRLAGDGEQYF	TGTGCCAGCAGCAGACTAGCGGGAGATGGGGAGCAGTACTTC
.	TRBV18	13	TRBJ1-2	.	CASSRDKNYGYTF	TGTGCCAGCTCACGGGACAAAAACTATGGCTACACCTTC
.	TRBV25-1	18	TRBJ1-6	.	CASSSQDGPGFYNSPLHF	TGTGCCAGCAGTTCCCAGGACGGCCCGGGGTTTTATAATTCACCCCTCCACTTT
.	TRBV7-3	16	TRBJ1-1	TRBD1	CASSPAGGVQNTEAFF	TGTGCCAGCAGCCCCGCAGGGGGCGTTCAGAACACTGAAGCTTTCTTT
once	TRBV28	16	TRBJ2-7	.	CASSSLSPQGSYEQYF	TGTGCCAGCAGTTCCCTGAGCCCCCAGGGCTCCTACGAGCAGTACTTC
.	TRBV5-1	16	TRBJ2-2	.	CASSWNSAMNTGELFF	TGCGCCAGCAGTTGGAATAGCGCCATGAACACCGGGGAGCTGTTTTTT
.	TRBV6-1	13	TRBJ1-1	.	CASSEDPRSTAFF	TGTGCCAGCAGTGAAGATCCCAGGTCGACAGCTTTCTTT
.	TRBV19	14	TRBJ2-5	.	CASSEGGVEETQYF	TGTGCCAGTAGCGAGGGGGGGGTAGAGGAGACCCAGTACTTC
.	TRBV30	13	TRBJ2-7	TRBD2	CALLAGETYEQYF	TGTGCCTTACTAGCGGGGGAGACCTACGAGCAGTACTTC
.	TRBV25-1	15	TRBJ1-2	TRBD1	CASSDSGQGDYGYTF	TGTGCCAGCAGTGATTCCGGACAGGGGGACTATGGCTACACCTTC
.	TRBV5-1	16	TRBJ1-1	TRBD1	CASSLDRNRGNTEAFF	TGCGCCAGCAGCTTAGATCGGAACAGGGGTAACACTGAAGCTTTCTTT
.	TRBV27	18	TRBJ2-6	TRBD1	CASSSPGQVLSGANVLTF	TGTGCCAGCAGTTCACCGGGACAGGTCCTCTCTGGGGCCAACGTCCTGACTTTC
.	TRBV5-1	14	TRBJ2-7	TRBD2	CASSLAREEDEQYF	TGCGCCAGCAGCTTGGCGCGGGAGGAGGACGAGCAGTACTTC
.	TRBV7-6	14	TRBJ2-1	.	CASSPEPSYNEQFF	TGTGCCAGCAGCCCAGAACCTAGCTACAATGAGCAGTTCTTC
.	TRBV27	14	TRBJ2-7	TRBD1	CASRKQGAGYEQYF	TGTGCCAGCCGCAAACAGGGGGCGGGATACGAGCAGTACTTC
.	TRBV30	17	TRBJ1-6	TRBD1	CAWSKIQGAAYNSPLHF	TGTGCCTGGAGTAAAATACAGGGGGCAGCCTATAATTCACCCCTCCACTTT
.	TRBV19	15	TRBJ1-1	TRBD1	CASSPRDSLNTEAFF	TGTGCCAGTAGTCCCCGGGACAGCTTGAACACTGAAGCTTTCTTT
.	TRBV30	13	TRBJ1-1	.	CAWSPLGGTEAFF	TGTGCCTGGAGTCCCTTGGGAGGCACTGAAGCTTTCTTT